The present TCR beta chain was sequenced within a study of response to subunit inactivated influenza vaccine. Study-wide points: Authors suggested that a seasonal influenza vaccination recruits few new T cells each time.

This clonotype showed up just a few times. Its antigen is unidentified. TCRdb used MiXCR to reprocess the RT-PCR reads, holding one entry per CDR3 protein. The profile shows 650,000 to 800,000 distinct CDR3 sequences, about 15% of them singletons. This CDR3 is built from 14 residues. Germline CDR1 DFQATT, CDR2 SNEGSKA (reference sequence). V gave up 5 bases and J gave up 4 bases; unmatched junction bases: 7. This TCR came from a man aged 45 to 65 who received an inactivated influenza vaccine. The chain joins TRBV20-1 to TRBJ1-1; TRBD1 aligns across 10 bases. The starting material was PBMCs from blood, obtained 14 to 15 days before vaccination. Here the CDR3 reads CSAADRGVTTEAFF. The CDR3 region has the DNA TGCAGTGCTGCGGACAGGGGGGTTACCACTGAAGCTTTCTTT.